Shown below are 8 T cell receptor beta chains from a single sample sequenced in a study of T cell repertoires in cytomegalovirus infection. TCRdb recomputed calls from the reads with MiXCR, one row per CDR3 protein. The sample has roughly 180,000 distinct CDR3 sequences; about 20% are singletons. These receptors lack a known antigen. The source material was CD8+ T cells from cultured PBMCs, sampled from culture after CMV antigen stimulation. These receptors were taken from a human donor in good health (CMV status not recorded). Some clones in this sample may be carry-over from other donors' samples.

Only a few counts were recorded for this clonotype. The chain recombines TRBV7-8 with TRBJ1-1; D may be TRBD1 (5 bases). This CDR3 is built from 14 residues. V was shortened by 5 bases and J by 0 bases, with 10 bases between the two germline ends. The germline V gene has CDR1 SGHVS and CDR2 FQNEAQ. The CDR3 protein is CASSPRGMNTEAFF. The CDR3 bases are TGTGCCAGCAGCCCGAGGGGCATGAACACTGAAGCTTTCTTT.

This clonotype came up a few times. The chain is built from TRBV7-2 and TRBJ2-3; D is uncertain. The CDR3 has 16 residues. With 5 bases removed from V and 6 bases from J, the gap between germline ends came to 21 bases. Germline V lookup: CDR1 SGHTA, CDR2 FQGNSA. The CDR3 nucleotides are TGTGCCAGCAGCCCGTTGGGATTCGAGCTGGGGGATACGCAGTATTTT. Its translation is CASSPLGFELGDTQYF.

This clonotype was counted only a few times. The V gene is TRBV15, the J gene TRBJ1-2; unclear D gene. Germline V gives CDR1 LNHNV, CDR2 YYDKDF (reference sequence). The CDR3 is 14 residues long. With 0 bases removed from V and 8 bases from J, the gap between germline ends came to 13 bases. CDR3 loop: CATSRDQGSQGYTF. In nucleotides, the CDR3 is TGTGCCACCAGCAGAGATCAAGGGTCTCAAGGCTACACCTTC.

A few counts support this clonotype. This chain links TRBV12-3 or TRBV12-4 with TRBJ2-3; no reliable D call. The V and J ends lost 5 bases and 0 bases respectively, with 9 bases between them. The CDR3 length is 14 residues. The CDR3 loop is CASSLPASTDTQYF. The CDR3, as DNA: TGTGCCAGCAGTCTCCCGGCTAGCACAGATACGCAGTATTTT.

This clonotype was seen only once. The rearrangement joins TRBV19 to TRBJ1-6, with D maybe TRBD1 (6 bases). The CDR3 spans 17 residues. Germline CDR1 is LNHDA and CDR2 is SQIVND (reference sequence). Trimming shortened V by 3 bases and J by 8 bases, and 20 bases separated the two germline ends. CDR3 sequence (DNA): TGTGCCAGTAGTATTCCGGCAGGGGAAATTGGTGATTCACCCCTCCACTTT. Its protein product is CASSIPAGEIGDSPLHF.

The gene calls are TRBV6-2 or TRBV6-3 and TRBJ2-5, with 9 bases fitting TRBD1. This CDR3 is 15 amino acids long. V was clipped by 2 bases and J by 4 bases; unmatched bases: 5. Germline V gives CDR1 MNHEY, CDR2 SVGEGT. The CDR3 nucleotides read TGTGCCAGCAGTTACGACAGGGGGAACGGAGAGACCCAGTACTTC. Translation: CASSYDRGNGETQYF.

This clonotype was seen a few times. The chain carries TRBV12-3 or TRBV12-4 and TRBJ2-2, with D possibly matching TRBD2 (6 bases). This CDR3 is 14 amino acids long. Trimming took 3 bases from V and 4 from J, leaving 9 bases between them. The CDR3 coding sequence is TGTGCCAGCAGTTTCGGCGGGATCACCGGGGAGCTGTTTTTT. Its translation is CASSFGGITGELFF.

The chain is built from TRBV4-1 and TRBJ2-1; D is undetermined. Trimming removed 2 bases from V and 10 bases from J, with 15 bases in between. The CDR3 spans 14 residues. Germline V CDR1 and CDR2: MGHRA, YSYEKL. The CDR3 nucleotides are TGCGCCAGCAGCCAACGTGGAAGGGTTCAGGAGCAGTTCTTC. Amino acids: CASSQRGRVQEQFF.